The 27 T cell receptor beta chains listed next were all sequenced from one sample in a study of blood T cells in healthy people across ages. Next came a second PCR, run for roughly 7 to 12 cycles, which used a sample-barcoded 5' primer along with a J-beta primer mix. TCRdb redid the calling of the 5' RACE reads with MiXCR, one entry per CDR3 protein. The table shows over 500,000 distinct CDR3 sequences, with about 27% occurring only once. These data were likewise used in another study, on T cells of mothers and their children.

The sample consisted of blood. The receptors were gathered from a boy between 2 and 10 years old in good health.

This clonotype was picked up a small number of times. CDR3 sequence (DNA): TGTGCCAGCAGCTTAGGGACGATAGGGTACTTC. Translating gives CASSLGTIGYF. This chain joins TRBV7-2 and TRBJ2-4; D call uncertain. V was pared by 1 base and J by 15 bases, with 10 bases between. CDR3 length: 11 amino acids. CDR1 and CDR2 from the germline V gene are SGHTA and FQGNSA. Using reference TRBV7-2 and TRBJ2-4 for the parts outside the CDR3, the full variable domain is GAGVSQSPSNKVTEKGKDVELRCDPISGHTALYWYRQSLGQGLEFLIYFQGNSAPDKSGLPSDRFSAERTGGSVSTLTIQRTQQEDSAVYLCASSLGTIGYFGAGTRLSVL.

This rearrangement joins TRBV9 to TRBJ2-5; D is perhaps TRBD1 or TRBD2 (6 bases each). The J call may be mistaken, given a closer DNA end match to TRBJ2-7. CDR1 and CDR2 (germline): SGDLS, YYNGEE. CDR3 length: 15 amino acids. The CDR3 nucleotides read TGTGCCAGCAGCGTGGGCCCCGGAGGGGGCTACGAGCAGTACTTC. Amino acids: CASSVGPGGGYEQYF.

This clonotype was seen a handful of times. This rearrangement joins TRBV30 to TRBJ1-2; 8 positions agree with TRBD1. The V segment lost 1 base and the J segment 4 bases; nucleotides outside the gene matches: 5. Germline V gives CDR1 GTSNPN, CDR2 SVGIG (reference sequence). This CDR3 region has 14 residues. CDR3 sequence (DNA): TGTGCCTGGAGTGGGGCAGGGGGCGGCTATGGCTACACCTTC. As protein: CAWSGAGGGYGYTF.

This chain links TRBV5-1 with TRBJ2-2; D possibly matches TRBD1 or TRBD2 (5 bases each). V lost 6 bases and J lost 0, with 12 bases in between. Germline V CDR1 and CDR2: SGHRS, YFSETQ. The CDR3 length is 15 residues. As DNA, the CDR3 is TGCGCCAGCAAGGTGGGACGGTCGAACACCGGGGAGCTGTTTTTT. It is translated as CASKVGRSNTGELFF.

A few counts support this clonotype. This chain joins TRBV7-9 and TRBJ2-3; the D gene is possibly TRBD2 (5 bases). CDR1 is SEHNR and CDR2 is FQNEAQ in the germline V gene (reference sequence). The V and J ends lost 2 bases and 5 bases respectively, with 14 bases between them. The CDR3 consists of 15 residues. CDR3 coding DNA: TGTGCCAGCAGCTTAACGGGGAGCGAGGGAGATACGCAGTATTTT. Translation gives CASSLTGSEGDTQYF. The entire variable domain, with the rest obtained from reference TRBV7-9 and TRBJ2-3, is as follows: DTGVSQNPRHKITKRGQNVTFRCDPISEHNRLYWYRQTLGQGPEFLTYFQNEAQLEKSRLLSDRFSAERPKGSFSTLEIQRTEQGDSAMYLCASSLTGSEGDTQYFGPGTRLTVL.

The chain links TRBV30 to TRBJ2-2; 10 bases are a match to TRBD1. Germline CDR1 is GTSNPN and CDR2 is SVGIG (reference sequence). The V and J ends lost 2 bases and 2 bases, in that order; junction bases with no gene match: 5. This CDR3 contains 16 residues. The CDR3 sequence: CAWSIWTGGNTGELFF. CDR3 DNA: TGTGCCTGGAGTATATGGACAGGGGGAAACACCGGGGAGCTGTTTTTT.

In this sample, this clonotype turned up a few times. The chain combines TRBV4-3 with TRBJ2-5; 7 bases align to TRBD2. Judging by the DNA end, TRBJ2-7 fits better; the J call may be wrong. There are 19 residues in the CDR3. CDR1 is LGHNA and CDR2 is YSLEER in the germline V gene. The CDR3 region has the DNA TGCGCCAGCAGCCAAGAGGGAGGGCGCTGGCGGGAAGGATCCTACGAGCAGTACTTC. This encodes CASSQEGGRWREGSYEQYF.

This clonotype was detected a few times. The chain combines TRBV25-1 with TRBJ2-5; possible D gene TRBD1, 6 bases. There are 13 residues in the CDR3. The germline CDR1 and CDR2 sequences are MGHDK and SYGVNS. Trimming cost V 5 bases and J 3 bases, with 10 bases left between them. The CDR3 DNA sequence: TGTGCCAGCAGTAAACAGGGTGAAGAGACCCAGTACTTC. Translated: CASSKQGEETQYF.

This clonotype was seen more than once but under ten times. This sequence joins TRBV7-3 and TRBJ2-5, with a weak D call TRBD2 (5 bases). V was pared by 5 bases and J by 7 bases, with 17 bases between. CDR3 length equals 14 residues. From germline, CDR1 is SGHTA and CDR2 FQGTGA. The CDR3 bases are TGTGCCAGCAGCCCGGACGGAAACGCGGGGACCCAGTACTTC. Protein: CASSPDGNAGTQYF.

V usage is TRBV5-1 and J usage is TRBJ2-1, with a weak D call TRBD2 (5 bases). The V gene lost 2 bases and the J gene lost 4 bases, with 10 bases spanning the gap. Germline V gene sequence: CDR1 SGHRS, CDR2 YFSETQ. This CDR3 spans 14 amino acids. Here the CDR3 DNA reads TGCGCCAGCAGCTTAAGCGGAGATTACAATGAGCAGTTCTTC. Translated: CASSLSGDYNEQFF.

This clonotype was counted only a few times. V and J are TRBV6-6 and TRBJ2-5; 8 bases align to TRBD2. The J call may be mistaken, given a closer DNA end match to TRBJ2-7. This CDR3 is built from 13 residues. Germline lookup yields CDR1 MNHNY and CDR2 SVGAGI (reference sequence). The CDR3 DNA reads TGTGCCACCTCGGGAGGGCCTAACTACGAGCAGTACTTC. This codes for CATSGGPNYEQYF.

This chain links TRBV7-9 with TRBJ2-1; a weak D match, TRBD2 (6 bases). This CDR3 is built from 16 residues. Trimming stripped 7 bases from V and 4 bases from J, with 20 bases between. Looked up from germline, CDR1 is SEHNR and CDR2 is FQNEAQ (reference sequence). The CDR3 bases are TGTGCCAGCACCCCTAGGCGGGGCTCACAGTACAATGAGCAGTTCTTC. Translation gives CASTPRRGSQYNEQFF.

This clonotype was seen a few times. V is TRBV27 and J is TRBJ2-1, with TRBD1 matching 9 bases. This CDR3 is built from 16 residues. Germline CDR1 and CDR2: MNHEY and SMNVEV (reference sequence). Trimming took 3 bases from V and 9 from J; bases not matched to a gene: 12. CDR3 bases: TGTGCCAGCAGTTTGGGACAGGGAAAGTTTTTTGTTGAGCAGTTCTTC. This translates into CASSLGQGKFFVEQFF.

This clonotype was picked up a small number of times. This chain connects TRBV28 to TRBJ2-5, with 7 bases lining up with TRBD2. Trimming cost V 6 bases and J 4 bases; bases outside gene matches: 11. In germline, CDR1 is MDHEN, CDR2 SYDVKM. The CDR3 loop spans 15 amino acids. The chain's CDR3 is CASSHYAGVGETQYF. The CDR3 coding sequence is TGTGCCAGCAGCCATTACGCGGGGGTCGGAGAGACCCAGTACTTC. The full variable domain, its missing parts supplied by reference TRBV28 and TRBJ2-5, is DVKVTQSSRYLVKRTGEKVFLECVQDMDHENMFWYRQDPGLGLRLIYFSYDVKMKEKGDIPEGYSVSREKKERFSLILESASTNQTSMYLCASSHYAGVGETQYFGPGTRLLVL.

The CDR3 here is CATSDEGGKMAKNIQYF. CDR3 bases: TGTGCCACCAGCGACGAAGGGGGGAAGATGGCCAAAAACATTCAGTACTTC. The rearrangement links TRBV15 to TRBJ2-4; possibly TRBD1 or TRBD2 for D (6 bases each). The V end lost 5 bases, the J end lost 1 base, and 18 bases lay between the germline ends. Looked up from germline, CDR1 is LNHNV and CDR2 is YYDKDF (reference sequence). The CDR3 has 17 amino acids.

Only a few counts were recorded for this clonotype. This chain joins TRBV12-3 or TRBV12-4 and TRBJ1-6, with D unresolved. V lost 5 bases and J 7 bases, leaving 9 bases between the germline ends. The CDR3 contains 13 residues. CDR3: CASSRLENSPLHF. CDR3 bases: TGTGCCAGCAGTCGCCTCGAGAATTCACCCCTCCACTTT.

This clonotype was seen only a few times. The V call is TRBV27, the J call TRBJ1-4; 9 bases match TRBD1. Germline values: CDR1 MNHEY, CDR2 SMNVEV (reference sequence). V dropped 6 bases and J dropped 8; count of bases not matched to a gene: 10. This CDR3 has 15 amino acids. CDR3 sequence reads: CASRTTGGAWEKLFF. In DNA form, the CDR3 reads TGTGCCAGCAGGACTACAGGGGGCGCTTGGGAAAAACTGTTTTTT. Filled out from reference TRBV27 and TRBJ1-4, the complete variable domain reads EAQVTQNPRYLITVTGKKLTVTCSQNMNHEYMSWYRQDPGLGLRQIYYSMNVEVTDKGDVPEGYKVSRKEKRNFPLILESPSPNQTSLYFCASRTTGGAWEKLFFGSGTQLSVL.

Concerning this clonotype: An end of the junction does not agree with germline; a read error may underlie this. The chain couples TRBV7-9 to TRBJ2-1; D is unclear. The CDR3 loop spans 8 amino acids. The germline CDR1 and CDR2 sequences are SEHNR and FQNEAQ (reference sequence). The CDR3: CASSLDLF. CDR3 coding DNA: TGTGCCAGCAGCTTAGACCTCTTC.

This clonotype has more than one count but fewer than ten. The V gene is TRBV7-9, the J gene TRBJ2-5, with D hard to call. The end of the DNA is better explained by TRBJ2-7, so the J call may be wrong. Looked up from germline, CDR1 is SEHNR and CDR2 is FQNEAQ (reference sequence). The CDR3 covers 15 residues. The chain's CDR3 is CASTTLSTATYEQYF. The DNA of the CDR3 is TGTGCCAGCACCACTTTGTCCACAGCAACCTACGAGCAGTACTTC.

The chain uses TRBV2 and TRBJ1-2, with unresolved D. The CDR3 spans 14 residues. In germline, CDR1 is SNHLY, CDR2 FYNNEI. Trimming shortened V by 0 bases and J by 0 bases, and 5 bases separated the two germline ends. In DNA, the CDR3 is TGTGCCAGCAGTGAAGCCAAACCTAACTATGGCTACACCTTC. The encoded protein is CASSEAKPNYGYTF.

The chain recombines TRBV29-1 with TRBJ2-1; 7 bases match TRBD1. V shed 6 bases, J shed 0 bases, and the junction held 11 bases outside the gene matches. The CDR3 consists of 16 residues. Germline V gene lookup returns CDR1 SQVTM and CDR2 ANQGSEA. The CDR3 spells CSVTITGVPSYNEQFF. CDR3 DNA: TGCAGCGTAACGATTACAGGGGTCCCCTCCTACAATGAGCAGTTCTTC.

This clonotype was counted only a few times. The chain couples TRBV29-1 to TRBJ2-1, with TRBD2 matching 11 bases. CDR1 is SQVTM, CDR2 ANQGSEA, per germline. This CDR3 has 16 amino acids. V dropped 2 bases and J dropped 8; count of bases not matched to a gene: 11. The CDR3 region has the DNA TGCAGCGTTGAAAGGGATAGCGGGAGGGCCTTGGATGAGCAGTTCTTC. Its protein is CSVERDSGRALDEQFF.

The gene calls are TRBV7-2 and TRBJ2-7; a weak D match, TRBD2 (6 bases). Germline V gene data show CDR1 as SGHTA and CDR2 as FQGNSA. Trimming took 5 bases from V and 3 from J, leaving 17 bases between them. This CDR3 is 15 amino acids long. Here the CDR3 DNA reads TGTGCCAGCAGCGGGGGAGGAGGCCGATTCTACGAGCAGTACTTC. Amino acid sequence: CASSGGGGRFYEQYF.

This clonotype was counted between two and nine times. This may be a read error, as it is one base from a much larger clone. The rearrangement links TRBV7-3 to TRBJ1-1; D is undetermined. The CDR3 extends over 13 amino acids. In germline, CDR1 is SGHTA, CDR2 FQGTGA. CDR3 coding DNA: TGTGCCGGCAGCTTACAGATGAACACTGAAGCTTTCTTT. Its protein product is CAGSLQMNTEAFF.

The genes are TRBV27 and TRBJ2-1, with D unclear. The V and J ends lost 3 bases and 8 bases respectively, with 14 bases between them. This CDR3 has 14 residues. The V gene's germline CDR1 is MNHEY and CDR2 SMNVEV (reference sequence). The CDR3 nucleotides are TGTGCCAGCAGTTTTCAGGTAGCAGGCTATGAGCAGTTCTTC. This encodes CASSFQVAGYEQFF.

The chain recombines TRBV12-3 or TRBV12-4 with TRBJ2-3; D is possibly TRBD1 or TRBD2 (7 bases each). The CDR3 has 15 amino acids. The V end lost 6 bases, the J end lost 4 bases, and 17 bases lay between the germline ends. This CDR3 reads CASSRGTNLADTQYF. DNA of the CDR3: TGTGCCAGCAGCAGGGGGACTAACCTCGCAGATACGCAGTATTTT.

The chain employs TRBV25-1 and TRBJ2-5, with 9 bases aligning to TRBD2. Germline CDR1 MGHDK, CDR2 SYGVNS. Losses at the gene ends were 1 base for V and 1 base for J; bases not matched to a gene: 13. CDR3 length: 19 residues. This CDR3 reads CASSESDSGGLGSQETQYF. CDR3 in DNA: TGTGCCAGCAGTGAATCAGATAGCGGGGGCCTCGGGAGCCAAGAGACCCAGTACTTC.